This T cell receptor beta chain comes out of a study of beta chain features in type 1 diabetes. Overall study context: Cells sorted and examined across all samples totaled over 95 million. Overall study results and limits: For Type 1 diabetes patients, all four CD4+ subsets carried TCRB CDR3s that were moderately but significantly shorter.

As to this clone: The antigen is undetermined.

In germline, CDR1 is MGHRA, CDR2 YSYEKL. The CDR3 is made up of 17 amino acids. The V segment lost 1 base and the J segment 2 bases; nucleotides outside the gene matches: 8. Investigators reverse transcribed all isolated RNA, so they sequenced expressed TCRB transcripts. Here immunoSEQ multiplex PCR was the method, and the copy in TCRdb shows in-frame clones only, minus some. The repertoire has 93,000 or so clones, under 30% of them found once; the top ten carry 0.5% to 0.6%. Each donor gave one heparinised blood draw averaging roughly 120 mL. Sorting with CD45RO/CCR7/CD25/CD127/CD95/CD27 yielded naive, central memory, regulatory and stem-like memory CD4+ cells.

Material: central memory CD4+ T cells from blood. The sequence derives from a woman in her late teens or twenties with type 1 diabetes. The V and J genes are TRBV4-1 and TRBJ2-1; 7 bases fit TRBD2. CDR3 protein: CASSQGRGGRAYNEQFF. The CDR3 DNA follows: TGCGCCAGCAGCCAAGGGAGGGGTGGGAGGGCCTACAATGAGCAGTTCTTC.